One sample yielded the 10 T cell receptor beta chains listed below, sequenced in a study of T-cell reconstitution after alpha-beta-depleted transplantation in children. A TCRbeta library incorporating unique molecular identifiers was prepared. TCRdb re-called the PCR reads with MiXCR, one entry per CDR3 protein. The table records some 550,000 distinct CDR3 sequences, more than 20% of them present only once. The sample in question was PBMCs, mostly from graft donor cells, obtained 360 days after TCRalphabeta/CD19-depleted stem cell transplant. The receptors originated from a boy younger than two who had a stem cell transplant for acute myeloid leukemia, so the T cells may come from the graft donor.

CDR3 coding DNA: TGTGCCACCAGTGGCGAGGGCGGGGTTACAGATACGCAGTATTTT. It yields the protein CATSGEGGVTDTQYF. This sequence joins TRBV24-1 and TRBJ2-3; D possibly corresponds to TRBD2 (6 bases). Looked up from germline, CDR1 is KGHDR and CDR2 is SFDVKD. The CDR3 consists of 15 residues. Between the trimmed V and J ends, which lost 5 bases and 3 bases, there was a span of 14 bases.

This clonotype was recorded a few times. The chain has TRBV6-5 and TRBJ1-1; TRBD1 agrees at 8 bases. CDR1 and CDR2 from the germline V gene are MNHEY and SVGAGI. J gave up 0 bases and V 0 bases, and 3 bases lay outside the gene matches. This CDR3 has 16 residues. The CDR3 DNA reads TGTGCCAGCAGTTACTCGACAGGGGCCATGAACACTGAAGCTTTCTTT. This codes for CASSYSTGAMNTEAFF.

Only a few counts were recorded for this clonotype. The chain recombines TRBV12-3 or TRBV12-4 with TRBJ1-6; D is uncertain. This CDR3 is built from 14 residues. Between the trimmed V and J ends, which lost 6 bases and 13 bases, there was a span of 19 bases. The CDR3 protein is CASSPGRGRGPLHF. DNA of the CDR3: TGTGCCAGCAGCCCCGGACGGGGAAGAGGGCCCCTCCACTTT.

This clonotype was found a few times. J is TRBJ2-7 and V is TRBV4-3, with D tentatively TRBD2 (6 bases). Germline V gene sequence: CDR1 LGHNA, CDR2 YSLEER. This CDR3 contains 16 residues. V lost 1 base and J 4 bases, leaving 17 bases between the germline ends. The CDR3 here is CASSQGGWGDLYEQYF. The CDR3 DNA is TGCGCCAGCAGCCAAGGGGGTTGGGGGGATTTGTACGAGCAGTACTTC.

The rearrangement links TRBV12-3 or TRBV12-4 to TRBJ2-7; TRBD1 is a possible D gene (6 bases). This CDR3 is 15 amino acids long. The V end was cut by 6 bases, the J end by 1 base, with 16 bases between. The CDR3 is CASSPGHMLSYEQYV. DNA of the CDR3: TGTGCCAGCAGCCCGGGACATATGTTATCCTACGAGCAGTACGTC.

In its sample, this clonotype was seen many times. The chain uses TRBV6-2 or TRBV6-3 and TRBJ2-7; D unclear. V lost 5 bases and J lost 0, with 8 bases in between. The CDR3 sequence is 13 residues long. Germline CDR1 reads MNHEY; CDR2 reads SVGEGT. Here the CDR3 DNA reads TGTGCCAGCAGTCACACAGTCTCCTACGAGCAGTACTTC. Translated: CASSHTVSYEQYF.

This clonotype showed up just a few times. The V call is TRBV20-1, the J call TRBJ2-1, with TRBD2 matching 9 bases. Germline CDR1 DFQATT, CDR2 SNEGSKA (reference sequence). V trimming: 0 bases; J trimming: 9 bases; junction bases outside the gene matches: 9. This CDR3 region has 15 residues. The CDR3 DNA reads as TGCAGTGCTAGAGACCACGGCGGGGGGGCAGGTGAGCAGTTCTTC. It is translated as CSARDHGGGAGEQFF.

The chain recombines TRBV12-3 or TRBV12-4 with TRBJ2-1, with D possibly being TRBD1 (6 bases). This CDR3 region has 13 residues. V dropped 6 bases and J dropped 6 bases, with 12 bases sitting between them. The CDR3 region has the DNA TGTGCCAGCAGAACCACAGGGTTCAATGAGCAGTTCTTC. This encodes CASRTTGFNEQFF.

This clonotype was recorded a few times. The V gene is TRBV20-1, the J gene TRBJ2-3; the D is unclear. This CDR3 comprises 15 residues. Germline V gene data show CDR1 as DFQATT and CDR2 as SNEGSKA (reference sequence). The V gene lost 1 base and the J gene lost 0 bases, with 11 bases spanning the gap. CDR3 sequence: CSARVWEGSTDTQYF. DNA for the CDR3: TGCAGTGCTAGAGTGTGGGAAGGTAGCACAGATACGCAGTATTTT.

The CDR3 here is CASSYGQENYGELFF. The CDR3 nucleotides are TGTGCCAGCAGTTATGGGCAGGAGAATTACGGGGAGCTGTTTTTT. The chain recombines TRBV6-2 or TRBV6-3 with TRBJ2-2, with unresolved D. Germline CDR1 MNHEY, CDR2 SVGEGT. The CDR3 length is 15 residues. V gave up 3 bases and J gave up 7 bases, with 15 bases separating them.